The entry below gives a single TCR beta chain sequence along with its context. The target antigen is unknown. This sample was taken from a study of T cell responses to AZD1222 COVID-19 vaccine. General study results and limits: Dominant CD4 TCR responses targeted spike regions 160-218 and 743-854. Donors were largely white British and mainly female; clonal diversity was possibly underestimated. Regions left unmutated in variants are reportedly the target of nearly half of spike-specific TCRs.

The table came from immunoSEQ multiplex PCR; TCRdb's copy has only in-frame clones and leaves some out. The repertoire holds approximately 160,000 clones, with 90% as singletons. Looked up from germline, CDR1 is DFQATT and CDR2 is SNEGSKA (reference sequence). The CDR3 spans 15 residues. V gave up 3 bases and J gave up 4 bases; unmatched junction bases: 11. The chain has TRBV20-1 and TRBJ2-5; 7 bases agree with TRBD1. This receptor was obtained from an adult in good health. Sequenced here: peripheral blood, sampled on day 0 of AZD1222 vaccination. The CDR3 DNA reads TGCAGTGCTAGTAGCCTACAGGGGCAGGGAGAGACCCAGTACTTC. Protein: CSASSLQGQGETQYF.